A single sample gave rise to the 2 T cell receptor beta chains below, sequenced in a study of blood T cell repertoires in COVID-19 (dated by TCRdb to 2020 to 2021). Library prep was done by the immunoSEQ multiplex PCR assay. In TCRdb, the immuneACCESS table is reduced to in-frame sequences with V and J assigned. These tables do not hold every clone; where another copy was compared, an unresolved V gene accounts for under half, and the others remain unexplained. This sample lists about 330,000 clones; 80% to 90% were detected once. The ten largest clones capture 1% to 1.5% of the sample. The sequenced sample was peripheral blood. The receptors were gathered from a woman in her fifties or sixties with acute or convalescent COVID-19.

The chain links TRBV11-2 to TRBJ1-3; D possibly corresponds to TRBD1 (5 bases). This CDR3 is 16 amino acids long. Per the germline V gene, CDR1 is SGHAT and CDR2 is FQNNGV. V was cut by 5 bases and J by 0 bases, with 14 bases left in between. This CDR3 is CASSTLKGNSGNTIYF. The CDR3 DNA reads TGTGCCAGCAGCACCCTCAAGGGGAACTCTGGAAACACCATATATTTT.

The chain carries TRBV27 and TRBJ1-5; D unresolved. The V gene's germline CDR1 is MNHEY and CDR2 SMNVEV (reference sequence). The CDR3 runs to 15 residues. Between the trimmed V and J ends, which lost 3 bases and 6 bases, there was a span of 15 bases. Here the CDR3 DNA reads TGTGCCAGCAGTTTCCGACGACACTCCGCTCAGCCCCAGCATTTT. Translation gives CASSFRRHSAQPQHF.